The source of this TCR beta chain is a study of T cells in narcolepsy. Regarding this clone: Its target is not known.

Study-wide results and limits: Same-patient CSF and blood CD4+ T cell clonotypes included HCRT-specific and TRIB2-specific autoreactive ones.

Sequenced by immunoSEQ multiplex PCR; TCRdb stores in-frame clones only, minus some. The top ten clones hold less than 8.5% of a sample with 25,000 to 35,000 clones, 79% of them seen once. Sequencing was done on a sample of memory (CD45RA-) CD4+ T cells from blood. The origin of this receptor is a human donor in good health.

The CDR3 DNA reads as TGTGCCAGTAGTATAGAAGCCACCGGGGAGCTGTTTTTT. Protein sequence: CASSIEATGELFF. The chain is built from TRBV19 and TRBJ2-2; D ambiguous. The CDR3 contains 13 residues. V was shortened by 0 bases and J by 4 bases, with 3 bases between the two germline ends. Germline CDR1 is LNHDA and CDR2 is SQIVND (reference sequence).